A single sample is the source of the 13 T cell receptor beta chains below, sequenced in a study of T cells after yellow fever vaccination. MiXCR, run by TCRdb on the 5' RACE reads, gives a single entry per CDR3 protein. The data hold 25,000 to 35,000 distinct CDR3 sequences, with under 4.5% observed a single time. The sample consisted of CD8+ T cells sorted from PBMCs, taken 5 days after the yellow fever booster vaccination. The receptors here all came from a man aged 30 to 39 who received the YFV17D yellow fever vaccine.

In this sample, this clonotype turned up many times. This chain uses TRBV6-5 with TRBJ2-7, with a possible D match to TRBD2 (6 bases). The CDR3 runs 16 residues. In germline, CDR1 is MNHEY, CDR2 SVGAGI. The ends were cut back, 3 bases at V and 3 bases at J, with 18 bases in the middle. The CDR3 region has the DNA TGTGCCAGCAGTTATGGATCGGGGGTCCCTAACTACGAGCAGTACTTC. Amino acids: CASSYGSGVPNYEQYF.

Ten or more counts support this clonotype. The V and J genes are TRBV19 and TRBJ2-1, with 9 nucleotides matching TRBD2. The germline V gene encodes CDR1 LNHDA and CDR2 SQIVND (reference sequence). V lost 3 bases to trimming and J lost 7 bases; unmatched junction nucleotides: 10. This CDR3 has 16 residues. The CDR3 loop is CASSMTGSSGINEQFF. The CDR3 region has the DNA TGTGCCAGTAGTATGACCGGGTCTAGCGGGATTAATGAGCAGTTCTTC.

In its sample, this clonotype was seen many times. The chain employs TRBV7-9 and TRBJ1-1; the D is unclear. This CDR3 is built from 11 residues. CDR1 SEHNR and CDR2 FQNEAQ come from the germline V gene (reference sequence). Trimming removed 5 bases from V and 1 base from J, with 2 bases in between. CDR3 sequence (DNA): TGTGCCAGCAGCACGAACACTGAAGCTTTCTTT. It specifies CASSTNTEAFF.

This clonotype has ten or more counts. J is TRBJ2-3 and V is TRBV7-9; D gene uncertain. V was shortened by 5 bases and J by 3 bases, with 15 bases between the two germline ends. The CDR3 contains 15 residues. Germline V lookup: CDR1 SEHNR, CDR2 FQNEAQ (reference sequence). The CDR3 protein is CASSAPPYGTDTQYF. DNA for the CDR3: TGTGCCAGCAGCGCACCTCCCTATGGAACAGATACGCAGTATTTT.

This clonotype was seen repeatedly, ten times or more. The chain uses TRBV6-5 and TRBJ1-5; D gene uncertain. Trimming took 0 bases from V and 6 from J, leaving 6 bases between them. This CDR3 is built from 13 residues. Looked up from germline, CDR1 is MNHEY and CDR2 is SVGAGI. CDR3 bases: TGTGCCAGCAGTTACTCGATAGGTCAGCCCCAGCATTTT. This sequence encodes CASSYSIGQPQHF.

This clonotype was counted at least ten times. The J gene is TRBJ1-4, the V gene TRBV19, with D perhaps matching TRBD1 (6 bases). V lost 7 bases, J lost 6 bases, and 15 bases lay in between. Germline V gene sequence: CDR1 LNHDA, CDR2 SQIVND (reference sequence). The CDR3 loop spans 14 amino acids. The CDR3, as DNA: TGTGCCAGTACGGGGGCAGGTGTAGATGAAAAACTGTTTTTT. Its protein is CASTGAGVDEKLFF.

The rearrangement uses TRBV28 and TRBJ2-1; D unresolved. V gave up 6 bases and J gave up 8 bases, with 8 bases separating them. The CDR3 has 11 amino acids. Per the germline V gene, CDR1 is MDHEN and CDR2 is SYDVKM. The CDR3 spells CASSEDYEQFF. The CDR3 DNA sequence: TGTGCCAGCAGCGAAGATTATGAGCAGTTCTTC. The full variable domain, in which reference TRBV28 and TRBJ2-1 provide the parts outside the CDR3, is DVKVTQSSRYLVKRTGEKVFLECVQDMDHENMFWYRQDPGLGLRLIYFSYDVKMKEKGDIPEGYSVSREKKERFSLILESASTNQTSMYLCASSEDYEQFFGPGTRLTVL.

Ten or more counts support this clonotype. This sequence joins TRBV20-1 and TRBJ2-7; 8 bases align to TRBD2. Trimming took 5 bases from V and 4 from J; bases not matched to a gene: 10. This CDR3 region has 14 residues. The germline V gene has CDR1 DFQATT and CDR2 SNEGSKA (reference sequence). The CDR3 spells CSAWPTGGPYEQYF. The CDR3 bases are TGCAGTGCTTGGCCGACGGGAGGGCCTTACGAGCAGTACTTC.

This clonotype has ten or more counts. This sequence joins TRBV11-3 and TRBJ2-1; no firm D call. Germline assignment: CDR1 SGHNT and CDR2 YENEEA. This CDR3 spans 13 amino acids. The germline V and J ends were trimmed by 5 bases and 9 bases, with 14 bases remaining between them. The CDR3 reads CASSPRSEFEQFF. The CDR3 DNA reads as TGTGCCAGCAGCCCAAGATCGGAATTTGAGCAGTTCTTC.

This clonotype was counted many times. The chain couples TRBV12-3 or TRBV12-4 to TRBJ1-4; D remains unclear. The CDR3 runs to 13 residues. Between the trimmed V and J ends, which lost 5 bases and 5 bases, there was a span of 9 bases. CDR3 coding DNA: TGTGCCAGCAGTCCCGTAGCCAATGAAAAACTGTTTTTT. It encodes CASSPVANEKLFF.

This clonotype was recorded at least ten times. This rearrangement joins TRBV6-5 to TRBJ2-2, with 10 bases fitting TRBD1. Germline V gene sequence: CDR1 MNHEY, CDR2 SVGAGI. Unmatched junction bases numbered 5, after V lost 5 bases and J lost 11 bases. This CDR3 spans 13 amino acids. Written as DNA, the CDR3 is TGTGCCAGCAGTCCCCAGACAGGGGGCGAGCTGTTTTTT. Its protein product is CASSPQTGGELFF.

This clonotype has a count of ten or more. The V call is TRBV7-9, the J call TRBJ2-1; 9 bases align to TRBD1. Germline V gene data show CDR1 as SEHNR and CDR2 as FQNEAQ (reference sequence). This CDR3 is built from 17 residues. V lost 0 bases and J lost 3; bases outside the gene matches: 6. The chain's CDR3 is CASSLARDRAVYNEQFF. The CDR3, as DNA: TGTGCCAGCAGCTTAGCGCGGGACAGGGCTGTCTACAATGAGCAGTTCTTC.

There are many counts of this clonotype. One junction end does not reproduce the germline sequence, and a read error may be involved. J is TRBJ2-3 and V is TRBV15; the match to TRBD2 covers 11 bases. Germline V lookup: CDR1 LNHNV, CDR2 YYDKDF (reference sequence). This CDR3 is built from 21 residues. CDR3 coding DNA: TGTGCCACCAGCGGAGAGAGGGGGAGGACTAGCGGGTACTCCCTCACAGATACGCAGTATTTT. Its protein is CATSGERGRTSGYSLTDTQYF.